Following are 31 T cell receptor beta chains from one sample sequenced in a study of blood T cell repertoires in COVID-19. TCRdb's copy holds only in-frame clones and misses some; the assay was immunoSEQ multiplex PCR. The sample has about 62,000 clones, 86% seen once. Sequencing was carried out using peripheral blood. All receptors derive from a woman aged 80 or over with acute or convalescent COVID-19.

V is TRBV5-4 and J is TRBJ1-3, with D unclear. This CDR3 is built from 16 residues. Trimming removed 1 base at V and 0 bases at J, with 11 bases between. The germline gives CDR1 SGHNT, CDR2 YYREEE (reference sequence). CDR3 in DNA: TGTGCCAGCAGCTTGATGGGCAGCTTCTCTGGAAACACCATATATTTT. Its translation is CASSLMGSFSGNTIYF.

This clone has a handful of counts. The chain couples TRBV2 to TRBJ1-1; D gene uncertain. CDR3 length equals 13 residues. Per germline, CDR1 SNHLY and CDR2 FYNNEI. V lost 6 bases, J lost 3 bases, and 11 bases lay in between. The CDR3 here is CASRETVYTEAFF. CDR3 sequence (DNA): TGTGCCAGCAGGGAAACAGTTTACACTGAAGCTTTCTTT.

The chain carries TRBV19 and TRBJ1-2; maybe TRBD1 (6 bases). CDR1 LNHDA and CDR2 SQIVND come from the germline V gene (reference sequence). CDR3 size: 13 residues. The germline V and J ends were trimmed by 7 bases and 8 bases, with 17 bases remaining between them. The CDR3 DNA sequence: TGTGCCAGTACCTTGAGACAGGACCGCGGCTACACCTTC. Translation: CASTLRQDRGYTF.

The rearrangement uses TRBV9 and TRBJ1-4; tentative D call: TRBD1 (5 bases). The CDR3 covers 16 residues. The V gene lost 0 bases and the J gene lost 4 bases, with 13 bases spanning the gap. CDR1 is SGDLS, CDR2 YYNGEE, per germline. This chain's CDR3 is CASSVEPQGINEKLFF. Here the CDR3 DNA reads TGTGCCAGCAGCGTAGAACCTCAGGGTATTAATGAAAAACTGTTTTTT.

The V call is TRBV5-1, the J call TRBJ1-2; D is uncertain. Germline V gives CDR1 SGHRS, CDR2 YFSETQ. The CDR3 consists of 15 residues. The V gene lost 1 base and the J gene lost 4 bases, with 14 bases spanning the gap. The CDR3 bases are TGCGCCAGCAGCTTGCTGTCAGAAAGACTCTATGGCTACACCTTC. Translating gives CASSLLSERLYGYTF.

This rearrangement joins TRBV3-1 (or the pseudogene TRBV3-2) to TRBJ2-1; a weak D match, TRBD2 (6 bases). The V gene lost 0 bases and the J gene lost 7 bases, with 13 bases spanning the gap. CDR1 and CDR2 (germline): LGHDT, YNNKEL (reference sequence). CDR3 length: 15 residues. In nucleotides, the CDR3 is TGTGCCAGCAGCCAAGACTGGCGGGAAGGGAATGAGCAGTTCTTC. It codes for CASSQDWREGNEQFF.

This chain uses TRBV10-3 with TRBJ2-1; TRBD2 matches 7 bases. The V gene end was trimmed by 4 bases and the J gene end by 7 bases; junction bases not matched to a gene: 10. CDR3 size: 15 residues. CDR1 and CDR2 from the germline V gene are ENHRY and SYGVKD. The CDR3 DNA reads TGTGCCATCAGTGGGACTAGGGGTGGAGGGAATGAGCAGTTCTTC. This codes for CAISGTRGGGNEQFF.

J is TRBJ1-6 and V is TRBV9; D gene ambiguous. This CDR3 has 16 amino acids. Trimming removed 0 bases from V and 0 bases from J, with 7 bases in between. Per the germline V gene, CDR1 is SGDLS and CDR2 is YYNGEE. CDR3 region: CASSVGRSSYNSPLHF. In DNA form, the CDR3 reads TGTGCCAGCAGCGTAGGAAGGAGCTCCTATAATTCACCCCTCCACTTT. Supplemented by reference TRBV9 and TRBJ1-6, the full variable domain reads DSGVTQTPKHLITATGQRVTLRCSPRSGDLSVYWYQQSLDQGLQFLIQYYNGEERAKGNILERFSAQQFPDLHSELNLSSLELGDSALYFCASSVGRSSYNSPLHFGNGTRLTVT.

This chain connects TRBV19 to TRBJ1-2; D possibly corresponds to TRBD1 (5 bases). The V end was cut by 9 bases, the J end by 11 bases, with 13 bases between. The CDR3 spans 10 residues. Germline-derived CDR1 and CDR2 are LNHDA and SQIVND (reference sequence). CDR3 region: CASPCGGYTF. CDR3 DNA sequence: TGTGCCAGCCCTTGCGGGGGATACACCTTC.

The chain carries TRBV19 and TRBJ2-7; 10 bases line up with TRBD1. This CDR3 has 14 residues. J lost 6 bases, V lost 7 bases, and 9 bases had no gene match. CDR1 and CDR2 (germline): LNHDA, SQIVND (reference sequence). This CDR3 is CASTWTGGYGEQYF. In DNA form, the CDR3 reads TGTGCCAGTACATGGACAGGGGGGTACGGCGAGCAGTACTTC.

V gene TRBV30 combines with J gene TRBJ2-7, with 10 bases aligning to TRBD1. The CDR3 runs to 16 residues. Germline assignment: CDR1 GTSNPN and CDR2 SVGIG (reference sequence). Trimming removed 1 base from V and 8 bases from J; junction bases left unmatched: 14. The CDR3 DNA follows: TGTGCCTGGAGTGGCCAAACCTCCGGGACAGGGGTGAAGCAGTACTTC. This encodes CAWSGQTSGTGVKQYF.

The DNA of the CDR3 is TGCAGCGTAACAGAGACAGGTCGCACGAACACCGGGGAGCTGTTTTTT. Amino acids: CSVTETGRTNTGELFF. The chain links TRBV29-1 to TRBJ2-2; the D gene is possibly TRBD1 (6 bases). The V gene lost 6 bases and the J gene lost 0 bases, with 17 bases spanning the gap. The CDR3 runs to 16 residues. CDR1 is SQVTM and CDR2 is ANQGSEA in the germline V gene.

J is TRBJ1-2 and V is TRBV29-1; no definite D call. Germline V gene lookup returns CDR1 SQVTM and CDR2 ANQGSEA. V was cut by 3 bases and J by 4 bases, with 12 bases left in between. The CDR3 has 13 amino acids. CDR3 DNA sequence: TGCAGCGTTGATCCCGGGGTCGGCTATGGCTACACCTTC. Translation: CSVDPGVGYGYTF. Full variable domain (outside the CDR3, taken from reference TRBV29-1 and TRBJ1-2): SAVISQKPSRDICQRGTSLTIQCQVDSQVTMMFWYRQQPGQSLTLIATANQGSEATYESGFVIDKFPISRPNLTFSTLTVSNMSPEDSSIYLCSVDPGVGYGYTFGSGTRLTVV.

The chain couples TRBV10-3 to TRBJ1-1, with a tentative D call TRBD1 (5 bases). The V gene lost 6 bases and the J gene lost 3 bases, with 8 bases spanning the gap. CDR3 length: 12 residues. Looked up from germline, CDR1 is ENHRY and CDR2 is SYGVKD. The DNA for the CDR3 is TGTGCCATCAGCGTAGGGGACACTGAAGCTTTCTTT. Translated, it gives CAISVGDTEAFF.

This clone was observed once. The genes are TRBV19 and TRBJ2-3, with 7 positions matching TRBD2. Germline trimming cut 5 bases from V and 4 bases from J; bases unmatched to any gene: 6. This CDR3 is 14 amino acids long. Germline assignment: CDR1 LNHDA and CDR2 SQIVND (reference sequence). The CDR3 loop is CASSPGGRSDTQYF. The CDR3 DNA is TGTGCCAGTAGTCCTGGCGGGAGATCAGATACGCAGTATTTT.

The chain combines TRBV30 with TRBJ1-5; 9 positions match TRBD1. With 1 base clipped from V and 5 bases from J, the junction kept 0 bases outside the gene matches. The CDR3 is made up of 13 amino acids. Germline lookup yields CDR1 GTSNPN and CDR2 SVGIG (reference sequence). The CDR3 DNA is TGTGCCTGGAGTGGGACAGGGGATCAGCCCCAGCATTTT. It translates to CAWSGTGDQPQHF. Variable domain in full (rest from reference TRBV30 and TRBJ1-5): SQTIHQWPATLVQPVGSPLSLECTVEGTSNPNLYWYRQAAGRGLQLLFYSVGIGQISSEVPQNLSASRPQDRQFILSSKKLLLSDSGFYLCAWSGTGDQPQHFGDGTRLSIL.

The V and J genes are TRBV3-1 (or the pseudogene TRBV3-2) and TRBJ2-7; maybe TRBD1 (5 bases). The CDR3 runs to 13 residues. The germline V and J ends were trimmed by 1 base and 5 bases, with 9 bases remaining between them. Per the germline V gene, CDR1 is LGHDT and CDR2 is YNNKEL (reference sequence). Written as DNA, the CDR3 is TGTGCCAGCAGCCAAGCAGGGCTCGACGAGCAGTACTTC. Encoded protein: CASSQAGLDEQYF.

The gene calls are TRBV15 and TRBJ1-1; 9 bases align to TRBD1. This CDR3 contains 16 residues. Germline lookup yields CDR1 LNHNV and CDR2 YYDKDF (reference sequence). After removal of 1 base from V and 2 bases from J, the junction contained 5 bases not matched to a gene. This CDR3 reads CATSRGDRVVNTEAFF. CDR3 DNA: TGTGCCACCAGCAGAGGGGACAGGGTGGTAAACACTGAAGCTTTCTTT.

The chain combines TRBV19 with TRBJ2-7, with TRBD2 matching 14 bases. V shed 5 bases, J shed 1 base, and the junction held 4 bases outside the gene matches. This CDR3 contains 16 residues. Per the germline V gene, CDR1 is LNHDA and CDR2 is SQIVND (reference sequence). CDR3 sequence: CASSLGLAGESYEQYF. CDR3 sequence (DNA): TGTGCCAGTAGTTTGGGACTAGCGGGGGAATCCTACGAGCAGTACTTC. The full variable domain, its missing parts supplied by reference TRBV19 and TRBJ2-7, is DGGITQSPKYLFRKEGQNVTLSCEQNLNHDAMYWYRQDPGQGLRLIYYSQIVNDFQKGDIAEGYSVSREKKESFPLTVTSAQKNPTAFYLCASSLGLAGESYEQYFGPGTRLTVT.

V gene TRBV5-1 combines with J gene TRBJ2-1, with TRBD2 matching over 7 bases. The CDR3 is 15 residues long. The germline V gene has CDR1 SGHRS and CDR2 YFSETQ. The trim removed 6 bases at V and 0 bases at J, leaving 6 bases unmatched. CDR3 loop: CASTLADSSYNEQFF. The CDR3 DNA reads as TGCGCCAGCACCCTAGCGGATAGCTCCTACAATGAGCAGTTCTTC.

The genes are TRBV5-1 and TRBJ2-1; 9 bases line up with TRBD2. CDR1 and CDR2 from the germline V gene are SGHRS and YFSETQ. The J segment lost 2 bases and the V segment lost 3 bases, leaving 6 bases of the junction unmatched. This CDR3 has 16 amino acids. CDR3 coding DNA: TGCGCCAGCAGCTCGGGACTAGCTATGGCCTACAATGAGCAGTTCTTC. Amino acids: CASSSGLAMAYNEQFF. Together with reference TRBV5-1 and TRBJ2-1, the CDR3 gives the full variable domain: KAGVTQTPRYLIKTRGQQVTLSCSPISGHRSVSWYQQTPGQGLQFLFEYFSETQRNKGNFPGRFSGRQFSNSRSEMNVSTLELGDSALYLCASSSGLAMAYNEQFFGPGTRLTVL.

The chain joins TRBV6-5 to TRBJ1-4; D unclear. This CDR3 region has 12 residues. V lost 6 bases, J lost 8 bases, and 10 bases lay in between. Looked up from germline, CDR1 is MNHEY and CDR2 is SVGAGI. This CDR3 is CASSAGREKLFF. DNA of the CDR3: TGTGCCAGCAGCGCGGGGAGGGAAAAACTGTTTTTT.

The chain recombines TRBV9 with TRBJ2-1; D uncertain. V was clipped by 0 bases and J by 9 bases, with 10 bases between them. Germline lookup yields CDR1 SGDLS and CDR2 YYNGEE. The CDR3 is made up of 13 amino acids. This CDR3 is CASSVVAPGEQFF. CDR3 DNA sequence: TGTGCCAGCAGCGTAGTGGCCCCGGGTGAGCAGTTCTTC. Full variable domain (rest looked up from reference TRBV9 and TRBJ2-1): DSGVTQTPKHLITATGQRVTLRCSPRSGDLSVYWYQQSLDQGLQFLIQYYNGEERAKGNILERFSAQQFPDLHSELNLSSLELGDSALYFCASSVVAPGEQFFGPGTRLTVL.

The rearrangement uses TRBV6-4 and TRBJ1-2; 8 nucleotides agree with TRBD1. This CDR3 is 15 amino acids long. Germline lookup yields CDR1 MRHNA and CDR2 SNTAGT. V gave up 2 bases and J gave up 6 bases; unmatched junction bases: 8. CDR3 in amino acids: CASSDTGQGVNGYTF. The CDR3 DNA follows: TGTGCCAGCAGTGACACAGGACAGGGAGTGAATGGCTACACCTTC.

J is TRBJ1-1 and V is TRBV12-3 or TRBV12-4, with D hard to call. The CDR3 consists of 11 residues. V shed 3 bases and J shed 6 bases, with 5 bases lying between them. CDR3 sequence reads: CASSFLSEAFF. The DNA for the CDR3 is TGTGCCAGCAGTTTTTTATCTGAAGCTTTCTTT.

This chain joins TRBV5-1 and TRBJ1-1; 10 nucleotides line up with TRBD1. Germline CDR1 and CDR2: SGHRS and YFSETQ. CDR3 size: 13 residues. Trimming took 2 bases from V and 8 from J; bases not matched to a gene: 3. CDR3 DNA sequence: TGCGCCAGCAGCTTCGAGGGACAGGGGGAAGCTTTCTTT. It specifies CASSFEGQGEAFF. The variable domain in full, with the rest retrieved from reference TRBV5-1 and TRBJ1-1, is KAGVTQTPRYLIKTRGQQVTLSCSPISGHRSVSWYQQTPGQGLQFLFEYFSETQRNKGNFPGRFSGRQFSNSRSEMNVSTLELGDSALYLCASSFEGQGEAFFGQGTRLTVV.

The chain is built from TRBV7-3 and TRBJ2-5; the match to TRBD1 covers 8 bases. Germline CDR1 reads SGHTA; CDR2 reads FQGTGA. This CDR3 spans 15 amino acids. With V trimmed by 2 bases and J by 2 bases, 4 bases remained unmatched. Here the CDR3 reads CASSLGQGQQETQYF. The CDR3 DNA is TGTGCCAGCAGCTTAGGACAGGGCCAACAAGAGACCCAGTACTTC.

The CDR3 DNA reads TGTGCCAGTAGTGCCACAGGGGGCAACTATCAGCCCCAGCATTTT. This translates into CASSATGGNYQPQHF. The chain has TRBV19 and TRBJ1-5; 9 nucleotides line up with TRBD1. The trim removed 5 bases at V and 5 bases at J, leaving 7 bases unmatched. This CDR3 has 15 residues. The germline V gene has CDR1 LNHDA and CDR2 SQIVND (reference sequence).

By share, this clone ranks as medium-sized. The rearrangement links TRBV27 to TRBJ1-6; 8 nucleotides line up with TRBD1. Germline CDR1 and CDR2: MNHEY and SMNVEV (reference sequence). The CDR3 extends over 16 amino acids. The V segment lost 2 bases and the J segment 10 bases; nucleotides outside the gene matches: 10. The CDR3 coding sequence is TGTGCCAGCAGTTTACCAACTACAGGGGGAAACTCACCCCTCCACTTT. It translates to CASSLPTTGGNSPLHF.

The chain has TRBV10-2 and TRBJ2-7; 8 nucleotides agree with TRBD2. With V trimmed by 8 bases and J by 2 bases, 11 bases remained unmatched. The CDR3 length is 15 residues. Germline V gives CDR1 WSHSY, CDR2 SAAADI. The CDR3 DNA follows: TGCGCCAGCTCAAGGCAGGCAGCGGGGGCCTACGAGCAGTACTTC. Translating gives CASSRQAAGAYEQYF.

The rearrangement joins TRBV3-1 (or the pseudogene TRBV3-2) to TRBJ2-2, with 12 bases that match TRBD2. The CDR3 has 19 amino acids. Germline lookup yields CDR1 LGHDT and CDR2 YNNKEL (reference sequence). V lost 0 bases to trimming and J lost 6 bases; unmatched junction nucleotides: 11. The CDR3 reads CASSQDRPGLAGRPGELFF. The CDR3 bases are TGTGCCAGCAGCCAAGATAGGCCCGGACTAGCGGGAAGGCCCGGGGAGCTGTTTTTT.